The source of this TCR beta chain is a study of T-cell reconstitution after alpha-beta-depleted transplantation in children. V was pared by 3 bases and J by 4 bases, with 12 bases between. CDR3 length: 14 residues. The germline V gene encodes CDR1 LNHDA and CDR2 SQIVND (reference sequence). During its preparation, the TCRbeta library received unique molecular identifiers. TCRdb re-analysed the PCR reads in MiXCR, keeping a single row per CDR3 protein. The sample yields 250,000 to 300,000 distinct CDR3 sequences, nearly 8% seen once. Study-wide results and caveats: High day-60 TCRbeta diversity in some patients came from surviving recipient T cells and thymic progenitors. The main origin of T-cell counts and diversity one year after transplant was newly produced T cells. After transplant, at about two months, alpha-beta T cells were reportedly derived from several hundred expanded graft clones.

As concerns this clonotype: What it recognizes is unknown.

This TCR derives from a female patient between 2 and 15 years old who had a stem cell transplant for Fanconi anemia, so the T cells may come from the graft donor. The V gene is TRBV19, the J gene TRBJ2-5, with D tentatively TRBD1 (6 bases). The starting material was peripheral blood, obtained 360 days after TCRalphabeta/CD19-depleted stem cell transplant. The CDR3 region is CASSISSRGETQYF. CDR3 bases: TGTGCCAGTAGTATTAGTTCCAGGGGAGAGACCCAGTACTTC.